A selection of T cell receptor beta chains follows, all from one sample in a study of response to subunit inactivated influenza vaccine. One entry per CDR3 protein results from TCRdb running MiXCR on the RT-PCR reads. This table holds around 250,000 distinct CDR3 sequences, more than 10% found once. The sequences come from non-naive T cells sorted from PBMCs, collected less than 15 days before vaccination. The receptors here all came from a man aged 50 to 59 who received an inactivated influenza vaccine. Each CDR3 is given with its conserved first and last residue. The order of the fields is clone size, V gene, J gene, CDR3 length, D gene, CDR3 protein, CDR3 DNA. The D gene is left open where the match is weak. Clone sizes are given selectively: once, few, many, or a class where the clone is expanded.

clone size: .
V gene: TRBV10-3
J gene: TRBJ2-2
CDR3 length: 14
D gene: .
CDR3 protein: CAINVAGNTGELFF
CDR3 DNA: TGTGCCATCAATGTAGCAGGGAACACCGGGGAGCTGTTTTTT

clone size: few
V gene: TRBV12-3/TRBV12-4
J gene: TRBJ1-4
CDR3 length: 15
D gene: .
CDR3 protein: CASSPLGGFNEKLFF
CDR3 DNA: TGTGCCAGCAGCCCTCTCGGGGGGTTTAATGAAAAACTGTTTTTT

clone size: .
V gene: TRBV5-6
J gene: TRBJ2-2
CDR3 length: 16
D gene: TRBD1
CDR3 protein: CASNQYRGTNTGELFF
CDR3 DNA: TGTGCCAGCAACCAATACAGGGGGACGAACACCGGGGAGCTGTTTTTT

clone size: few
V gene: TRBV20-1
J gene: TRBJ2-7
CDR3 length: 16
D gene: TRBD2
CDR3 protein: CSASRTSGRAAYEQYF
CDR3 DNA: TGCAGTGCTAGCAGGACTAGCGGGAGGGCCGCCTACGAGCAGTACTTC

clone size: few
V gene: TRBV9
J gene: TRBJ2-2
CDR3 length: 14
D gene: TRBD1
CDR3 protein: CASRPGQGIGELFF
CDR3 DNA: TGTGCCAGCAGACCGGGACAGGGGATCGGGGAGCTGTTTTTT

clone size: few
V gene: TRBV13
J gene: TRBJ2-7
CDR3 length: 14
D gene: .
CDR3 protein: CASRSGTKSYEQYF
CDR3 DNA: TGTGCCAGCAGATCCGGGACAAAATCCTACGAGCAGTACTTC

clone size: .
V gene: TRBV27
J gene: TRBJ2-2
CDR3 length: 15
D gene: TRBD2
CDR3 protein: CASKTSGTNTGELFF
CDR3 DNA: TGTGCCAGCAAGACTAGCGGGACGAACACCGGGGAGCTGTTTTTT

clone size: .
V gene: TRBV18
J gene: TRBJ2-3
CDR3 length: 13
D gene: .
CDR3 protein: CASSPLSSDTQYF
CDR3 DNA: TGTGCCAGCTCACCACTGAGTTCAGATACGCAGTATTTT

clone size: few
V gene: TRBV24-1
J gene: TRBJ1-5
CDR3 length: 14
D gene: .
CDR3 protein: CATSDPGDGQPQHF
CDR3 DNA: TGTGCCACCAGTGATCCCGGGGACGGACAGCCCCAGCATTTT

clone size: .
V gene: TRBV6-1
J gene: TRBJ1-5
CDR3 length: 14
D gene: .
CDR3 protein: CASSEGFGNQPQHF
CDR3 DNA: TGTGCCAGCAGTGAGGGATTTGGCAATCAGCCCCAGCATTTT

clone size: .
V gene: TRBV5-6
J gene: TRBJ2-7
CDR3 length: 11
D gene: .
CDR3 protein: CASSRANEQYF
CDR3 DNA: TGTGCCAGCAGCCGAGCTAACGAGCAGTACTTC

clone size: .
V gene: TRBV7-2
J gene: TRBJ2-3
CDR3 length: 13
D gene: .
CDR3 protein: CASSIRRGDTQYF
CDR3 DNA: TGTGCCAGCAGCATTCGAAGGGGAGATACGCAGTATTTT

clone size: many
V gene: TRBV12-3/TRBV12-4
J gene: TRBJ2-7
CDR3 length: 14
D gene: .
CDR3 protein: CASSPDLPPYEQYF
CDR3 DNA: TGTGCCAGCAGTCCGGACCTACCGCCCTACGAGCAGTACTTC

clone size: .
V gene: TRBV28
J gene: TRBJ1-1
CDR3 length: 14
D gene: .
CDR3 protein: CASSRWDLATEAFF
CDR3 DNA: TGTGCCAGCAGTAGATGGGACCTGGCCACTGAAGCTTTCTTT

clone size: many
V gene: TRBV20-1
J gene: TRBJ2-5
CDR3 length: 12
D gene: .
CDR3 protein: CSARTPADTQYF
CDR3 DNA: TGCAGTGCTAGGACCCCGGCGGATACCCAGTACTTC

clone size: few
V gene: TRBV4-3
J gene: TRBJ2-7
CDR3 length: 15
D gene: .
CDR3 protein: CASSQVFGGSVEQYF
CDR3 DNA: TGCGCCAGCAGCCAAGTGTTTGGAGGGAGTGTCGAGCAGTACTTC

clone size: few
V gene: TRBV11-2
J gene: TRBJ1-1
CDR3 length: 14
D gene: .
CDR3 protein: CASSLRGVDTEAFF
CDR3 DNA: TGTGCCAGCAGCTTAAGGGGGGTTGACACTGAAGCTTTCTTT

clone size: few
V gene: TRBV29-1
J gene: TRBJ2-2
CDR3 length: 12
D gene: .
CDR3 protein: CSVGTATGELFF
CDR3 DNA: TGCAGCGTTGGGACAGCCACCGGGGAGCTGTTTTTT

clone size: few
V gene: TRBV12-3/TRBV12-4
J gene: TRBJ1-5
CDR3 length: 15
D gene: .
CDR3 protein: CASRGGTYSNQPQHF
CDR3 DNA: TGTGCCAGCCGAGGAGGAACTTATAGCAATCAGCCCCAGCATTTT

clone size: few
V gene: TRBV9
J gene: TRBJ2-1
CDR3 length: 16
D gene: .
CDR3 protein: CASSVGQASSYNEQFF
CDR3 DNA: TGTGCCAGCAGCGTAGGACAGGCGAGCTCCTACAATGAGCAGTTCTTC

clone size: few
V gene: TRBV4-2
J gene: TRBJ1-2
CDR3 length: 14
D gene: .
CDR3 protein: CASSQVGDNYGYTF
CDR3 DNA: TGTGCCAGCAGCCAAGTGGGGGATAACTATGGCTACACCTTC

clone size: few
V gene: TRBV4-1
J gene: TRBJ2-5
CDR3 length: 15
D gene: .
CDR3 protein: CASSQTGLYQETQYF
CDR3 DNA: TGCGCCAGCAGCCAAACCGGACTCTACCAAGAGACCCAGTACTTC

clone size: .
V gene: TRBV5-1
J gene: TRBJ2-3
CDR3 length: 14
D gene: .
CDR3 protein: CASSPEGGPDTQYF
CDR3 DNA: TGCGCCAGCAGCCCGGAGGGAGGCCCAGATACGCAGTATTTT

clone size: few
V gene: TRBV27
J gene: TRBJ2-2
CDR3 length: 16
D gene: .
CDR3 protein: CASSRIRDKNTGELFF
CDR3 DNA: TGTGCCAGCAGTCGAATCCGGGACAAGAACACCGGGGAGCTGTTTTTT

clone size: .
V gene: TRBV4-1
J gene: TRBJ2-5
CDR3 length: 18
D gene: TRBD2
CDR3 protein: CASSPTSLAGRTQETQYF
CDR3 DNA: TGCGCCAGCAGCCCCACCTCCTTAGCGGGAAGGACCCAAGAGACCCAGTACTTC

clone size: .
V gene: TRBV12-3/TRBV12-4
J gene: TRBJ2-7
CDR3 length: 11
D gene: .
CDR3 protein: CASSYGGKQYF
CDR3 DNA: TGTGCCAGCAGTTACGGCGGCAAGCAGTACTTC

clone size: .
V gene: TRBV5-1
J gene: TRBJ2-7
CDR3 length: 12
D gene: .
CDR3 protein: CASEDETYEQYF
CDR3 DNA: TGCGCCAGCGAGGACGAGACCTACGAGCAGTACTTC

clone size: .
V gene: TRBV19
J gene: TRBJ1-5
CDR3 length: 13
D gene: .
CDR3 protein: CASSKHLNQPQHF
CDR3 DNA: TGTGCCAGTAGTAAACACCTAAATCAGCCCCAGCATTTT

clone size: few
V gene: TRBV11-2
J gene: TRBJ2-6
CDR3 length: 18
D gene: TRBD2
CDR3 protein: CASSLGTSGASGANVLTF
CDR3 DNA: TGTGCCAGCAGCTTAGGCACTAGCGGAGCATCTGGGGCCAACGTCCTGACTTTC

clone size: .
V gene: TRBV6-1
J gene: TRBJ1-2
CDR3 length: 14
D gene: .
CDR3 protein: CASSTAFSNYGYTF
CDR3 DNA: TGTGCCAGCAGCACAGCGTTCTCTAACTATGGCTACACCTTC

clone size: many
V gene: TRBV12-3/TRBV12-4
J gene: TRBJ2-2
CDR3 length: 14
D gene: TRBD2
CDR3 protein: CASSLAGGPGELFF
CDR3 DNA: TGTGCCAGCAGTTTAGCGGGAGGGCCCGGGGAGCTGTTTTTT

clone size: .
V gene: TRBV7-2
J gene: TRBJ2-5
CDR3 length: 14
D gene: .
CDR3 protein: CASNPTSYSETQYF
CDR3 DNA: TGTGCCAGCAACCCAACTAGTTATTCCGAGACCCAGTACTTC

clone size: many
V gene: TRBV7-2
J gene: TRBJ1-1
CDR3 length: 14
D gene: .
CDR3 protein: CASSSHRANTEAFF
CDR3 DNA: TGTGCCAGCAGCTCACACAGGGCGAACACTGAAGCTTTCTTT